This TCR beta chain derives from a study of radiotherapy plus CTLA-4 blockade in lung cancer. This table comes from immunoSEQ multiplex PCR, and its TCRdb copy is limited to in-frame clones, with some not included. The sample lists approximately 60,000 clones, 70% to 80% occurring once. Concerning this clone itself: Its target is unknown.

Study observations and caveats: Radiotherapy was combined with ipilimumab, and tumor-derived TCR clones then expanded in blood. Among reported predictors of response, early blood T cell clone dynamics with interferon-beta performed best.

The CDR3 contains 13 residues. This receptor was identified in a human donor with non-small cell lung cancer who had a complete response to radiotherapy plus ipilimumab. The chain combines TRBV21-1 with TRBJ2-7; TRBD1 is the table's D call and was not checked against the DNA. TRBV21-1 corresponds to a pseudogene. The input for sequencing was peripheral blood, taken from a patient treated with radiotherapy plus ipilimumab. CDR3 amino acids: CASSKGNRYEQYV. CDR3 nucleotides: TGTGCCAGCAGCAAAGGGAACAGATACGAGCAGTACGTC.